Each of the 28 T cell receptor beta chains below was sequenced from the same sample in a study of somatic mutations in cytotoxic T cells in rheumatoid arthritis. TCRdb's table, derived via immunoSEQ multiplex PCR, lists solely in-frame clones and lacks some. Counted here are tens of thousands of clones, around 83% occurring once; the ten biggest clones make up 7.5% to 10%. Specimen: CD8+ T cells sorted from blood. The receptors originated from an adult with rheumatoid arthritis.

The rearrangement uses TRBV5-1 and TRBJ2-3; D might be TRBD2 (6 bases). V gave up 3 bases and J gave up 2 bases, with 19 bases separating them. This CDR3 is 17 amino acids long. The germline CDR1 and CDR2 sequences are SGHRS and YFSETQ. CDR3 bases: TGCGCCAGCAGCTCCCCTGCCCGACTAGAGCTCACAGATACGCAGTATTTT. It translates to CASSSPARLELTDTQYF.

The rearrangement joins TRBV5-1 to TRBJ1-3; TRBD1 agrees at 9 bases. CDR3 length: 18 residues. CDR1 and CDR2 (germline): SGHRS, YFSETQ. The J segment lost 1 base and the V segment lost 4 bases, leaving 12 bases of the junction unmatched. The CDR3, as DNA: TGCGCCAGCAGCCCCGGGACAGGGAGATTGAGTTCTGGAAACACCATATATTTT. Amino acid sequence: CASSPGTGRLSSGNTIYF.

The chain employs TRBV30 and TRBJ1-3; perhaps TRBD1 as D (6 bases). In germline, CDR1 is GTSNPN, CDR2 SVGIG (reference sequence). The CDR3 length is 15 residues. V was trimmed by 5 bases and J by 0 bases, leaving 14 bases between them. The CDR3, as DNA: TGTGCCTGGGAGGGGGGGCCAGTCTCTGGAAACACCATATATTTT. As protein: CAWEGGPVSGNTIYF.

The sample holds a few counts of this clone. Other DNA sequences in this specimen translate into the identical CDR3. This chain uses TRBV10-1 with TRBJ2-1, with a possible D match to TRBD2 (5 bases). Germline V lookup: CDR1 WNHNN, CDR2 SYGVQD (reference sequence). The V and J ends lost 6 bases and 4 bases respectively, with 10 bases between them. The CDR3 has 13 amino acids. CDR3 loop: CASSSGPYNEQFF. For the CDR3, the DNA is TGCGCCAGCAGCAGCGGCCCTTACAATGAGCAGTTCTTC.

The CDR3 loop reads CASSEALPTSGKETQYF. As DNA, the CDR3 is TGTGCCAGCAGTGAAGCGCTCCCGACTAGCGGAAAAGAGACCCAGTACTTC. This sequence joins TRBV2 and TRBJ2-5, with 9 bases fitting TRBD2. The CDR3 runs 17 residues. The V and J ends lost 0 bases and 3 bases, in that order; junction bases with no gene match: 8. The germline gives CDR1 SNHLY, CDR2 FYNNEI.

This chain links TRBV10-2 with TRBJ2-3; no reliable D call. V dropped 8 bases and J dropped 6 bases, with 9 bases sitting between them. The germline CDR1 and CDR2 sequences are WSHSY and SAAADI. The CDR3 sequence is 11 residues long. The CDR3 DNA reads as TGCGCCAGCCTCACTACCGATACGCAGTATTTT. Its protein product is CASLTTDTQYF.

This chain uses TRBV28 with TRBJ1-2; D is unclear. Trimming took 3 bases from V and 6 from J, leaving 11 bases between them. This CDR3 contains 13 residues. The germline CDR1 and CDR2 sequences are MDHEN and SYDVKM. This CDR3 reads CASSFDGINGYTF. In DNA form, the CDR3 reads TGTGCCAGCAGTTTCGATGGAATTAATGGCTACACCTTC.

This clone appeared once. The rearrangement joins TRBV9 to TRBJ2-1; maybe TRBD2 (5 bases). CDR1 is SGDLS, CDR2 YYNGEE, per germline. V lost 7 bases, J lost 3 bases, and 8 bases lay in between. The CDR3 consists of 12 residues. The CDR3 protein is CASSGDYNEQFF. The CDR3 DNA sequence: TGTGCCAGCTCCGGGGACTACAATGAGCAGTTCTTC. The whole variable domain, remainder taken from reference TRBV9 and TRBJ2-1, is DSGVTQTPKHLITATGQRVTLRCSPRSGDLSVYWYQQSLDQGLQFLIQYYNGEERAKGNILERFSAQQFPDLHSELNLSSLELGDSALYFCASSGDYNEQFFGPGTRLTVL.

This sequence joins TRBV14 and TRBJ2-7; D possibly matches TRBD1 or TRBD2 (5 bases each). The CDR3 totals 15 residues. In germline, CDR1 is SGHDN, CDR2 FVKESK. Trimming pared 6 bases from V and 0 bases from J, leaving 15 bases between. This CDR3 is CASSEGRGSSYEQYF. In DNA, the CDR3 is TGTGCCAGCAGTGAGGGTAGGGGCAGCTCCTACGAGCAGTACTTC.

In this sample, this clone turned up once. The V call is TRBV5-6, the J call TRBJ2-7; D is possibly TRBD2 (6 bases). V lost 7 bases, J lost 2 bases, and 16 bases lay in between. Germline V lookup: CDR1 SGHDT, CDR2 YYEEEE. The CDR3 runs to 14 residues. This CDR3 reads CASGSRRGTYEQYF. The CDR3 coding sequence is TGTGCCAGCGGAAGCAGGCGCGGGACCTACGAGCAGTACTTC.

V is TRBV10-1 and J is TRBJ2-2, with 12 bases matching TRBD1. Germline loops: CDR1 WNHNN, CDR2 SYGVQD (reference sequence). This CDR3 has 15 residues. V shed 6 bases and J 7 bases; nucleotides not matched to a gene: 6. The CDR3 DNA follows: TGCGCCAGCAGGGGGACAGGGGGCGCAATCGGGGAGCTGTTTTTT. Translating gives CASRGTGGAIGELFF.

The chain combines TRBV11-2 with TRBJ2-7; D not certain. The CDR3 runs 12 residues. Germline V gene sequence: CDR1 SGHAT, CDR2 FQNNGV. Trimming removed 1 base from V and 3 bases from J, with 4 bases in between. CDR3 region: CASSLGSYEQYF. CDR3 nucleotides: TGTGCCAGCAGCTTAGGGAGCTACGAGCAGTACTTC.

The chain is built from TRBV12-5 and TRBJ2-1; D is possibly TRBD1 (5 bases). The CDR3 has 13 residues. Germline CDR1 is LGHNT and CDR2 is FRNRAP. V shed 6 bases and J shed 6 bases, with 12 bases lying between them. The CDR3 region is CASGGLGANEQFF. The CDR3, as DNA: TGTGCTAGTGGGGGCCTAGGGGCCAATGAGCAGTTCTTC. Full variable domain (missing parts from reference TRBV12-5 and TRBJ2-1): DARVTQTPRHKVTEMGQEVTMRCQPILGHNTVFWYRQTMMQGLELLAYFRNRAPLDDSGMPKDRFSAEMPDATLATLKIQPSEPRDSAVYFCASGGLGANEQFFGPGTRLTVL.

V is TRBV11-2 and J is TRBJ1-1; tentatively, D is TRBD1 (6 bases). The V gene lost 4 bases and the J gene lost 0 bases, with 12 bases spanning the gap. The CDR3 length is 15 residues. Germline CDR1 reads SGHAT; CDR2 reads FQNNGV. This chain's CDR3 is CASSSGARMNTEAFF. The DNA for the CDR3 is TGTGCCAGCAGCTCGGGGGCCAGGATGAACACTGAAGCTTTCTTT.

The chain couples TRBV7-2 to TRBJ2-7; tentative D call: TRBD2 (6 bases). The CDR3 has 13 amino acids. The V gene lost 6 bases and the J gene lost 2 bases, with 11 bases spanning the gap. CDR1 and CDR2 (germline): SGHTA, FQGNSA. CDR3 protein: CASRSGLAYEQYF. The CDR3 DNA sequence: TGTGCCAGCAGATCGGGACTCGCCTACGAGCAGTACTTC.

V is TRBV5-1 and J is TRBJ1-2; 7 bases match TRBD1. This CDR3 comprises 13 residues. CDR1 is SGHRS and CDR2 is YFSETQ in the germline V gene. The trim removed 10 bases at V and 4 bases at J, leaving 10 bases unmatched. The CDR3, as DNA: TGCGCCTCAGCTCCCGCAGGGGGCTATGGCTACACCTTC. Protein: CASAPAGGYGYTF. Combining the CDR3 with reference TRBV5-1 and TRBJ1-2 gives the whole variable domain KAGVTQTPRYLIKTRGQQVTLSCSPISGHRSVSWYQQTPGQGLQFLFEYFSETQRNKGNFPGRFSGRQFSNSRSEMNVSTLELGDSALYLCASAPAGGYGYTFGSGTRLTVV.

J is TRBJ1-5 and V is TRBV6-4, with a possible D match to TRBD1 (5 bases). Germline CDR1 MRHNA, CDR2 SNTAGT. This CDR3 comprises 17 residues. V lost 3 bases to trimming and J lost 4 bases, with 19 bases between them. The CDR3 here is CASSERRQGRWNQPQHF. In DNA form, the CDR3 reads TGTGCCAGCAGTGAGCGAAGGCAGGGCCGGTGGAATCAGCCCCAGCATTTT.

The chain has TRBV7-9 and TRBJ1-1; D uncertain. Germline-derived CDR1 and CDR2 are SEHNR and FQNEAQ (reference sequence). The CDR3 runs to 10 residues. Trimming took 5 bases from V and 4 from J, leaving 2 bases between them. In DNA, the CDR3 is TGTGCCAGCAGCCGCACTGAAGCTTTCTTT. Its translation is CASSRTEAFF.

The rearrangement uses TRBV7-6 and TRBJ1-5; 9 bases are a match to TRBD1. Germline loops: CDR1 SGHVS, CDR2 FNYEAQ. The CDR3 totals 16 residues. V lost 5 bases and J lost 4; bases outside the gene matches: 9. The CDR3 sequence: CASSAGTGYGNQPQHF. The CDR3 nucleotides are TGTGCCAGCAGCGCAGGGACAGGGTACGGGAATCAGCCCCAGCATTTT.

The chain combines TRBV28 with TRBJ2-3, with a possible D match to TRBD1 (6 bases). Per germline, CDR1 MDHEN and CDR2 SYDVKM. This CDR3 is 15 amino acids long. V lost 6 bases and J 6 bases, leaving 19 bases between the germline ends. The CDR3 DNA follows: TGTGCCAGCAGGCCTGACACTTTGGGGGCCGATACGCAGTATTTT. Protein sequence: CASRPDTLGADTQYF.

The rearrangement links TRBV9 to TRBJ2-1, with 10 nucleotides matching TRBD2. V lost 0 bases, J lost 5 bases, and 5 bases stayed unmatched. The CDR3 sequence is 16 residues long. The V gene's germline CDR1 is SGDLS and CDR2 YYNGEE. Here the CDR3 DNA reads TGTGCCAGCAGCGTAGGTGCTAGCGGGAGCCACAATGAGCAGTTCTTC. This gives the protein CASSVGASGSHNEQFF.

V gene TRBV15 combines with J gene TRBJ1-4; TRBD1 matches at 12 bases. The CDR3 totals 16 residues. The V segment lost 0 bases and the J segment 8 bases; nucleotides outside the gene matches: 4. CDR1 is LNHNV and CDR2 is YYDKDF in the germline V gene (reference sequence). The CDR3 spells CATSRETGTGGEKLFF. The CDR3 DNA reads TGTGCCACCAGCAGAGAAACCGGGACAGGGGGCGAAAAACTGTTTTTT.

The J gene is TRBJ2-3, the V gene TRBV30; D unclear. The germline V and J ends were trimmed by 3 bases and 3 bases, with 13 bases remaining between them. This CDR3 has 14 residues. Germline-derived CDR1 and CDR2 are GTSNPN and SVGIG (reference sequence). CDR3 DNA sequence: TGTGCCTGGAGGGGCCCCAAAGCAACAGATACGCAGTATTTT. Translating it yields CAWRGPKATDTQYF. Full variable domain (missing parts from reference TRBV30 and TRBJ2-3): SQTIHQWPATLVQPVGSPLSLECTVEGTSNPNLYWYRQAAGRGLQLLFYSVGIGQISSEVPQNLSASRPQDRQFILSSKKLLLSDSGFYLCAWRGPKATDTQYFGPGTRLTVL.

The rearrangement joins TRBV4-3 to TRBJ1-4; D gene unclear. Germline-derived CDR1 and CDR2 are LGHNA and YSLEER. This CDR3 region has 16 residues. Between the trimmed V and J ends, which lost 0 bases and 5 bases, there was a span of 13 bases. CDR3 nucleotide sequence: TGCGCCAGCAGCCAAGATCCCCCCCCCGGGAATGAAAAACTGTTTTTT. This translates into CASSQDPPPGNEKLFF.

The chain has TRBV2 and TRBJ2-5, with 8 bases identical to TRBD2. CDR1 SNHLY and CDR2 FYNNEI come from the germline V gene. V lost 6 bases, J lost 5 bases, and 11 bases stayed unmatched. The CDR3 runs 15 residues. The CDR3 nucleotides are TGTGCCAGCAGACTAGCGCCGGGGGGGCGGGAGACCCAGTACTTC. Its translation is CASRLAPGGRETQYF.

The CDR3 is CASSLSASSYEQYF. DNA of the CDR3: TGTGCCAGCAGTTTATCAGCGAGCTCCTACGAGCAGTACTTC. The chain combines TRBV27 with TRBJ2-7, with D unresolved. V was pared by 0 bases and J by 0 bases, with 6 bases between. This CDR3 is 14 amino acids long. Per germline, CDR1 MNHEY and CDR2 SMNVEV (reference sequence).

The chain couples TRBV2 to TRBJ2-1; TRBD2 aligns across 10 bases. V shed 6 bases, J shed 5 bases, and the junction held 10 bases outside the gene matches. CDR3 length equals 16 residues. In germline, CDR1 is SNHLY, CDR2 FYNNEI. The CDR3 sequence: CASSRGLAPANNEQFF. The DNA of the CDR3 is TGTGCCAGCAGCAGGGGACTAGCGCCAGCGAACAATGAGCAGTTCTTC.

This chain links TRBV11-3 with TRBJ2-2; D might be TRBD1 or TRBD2, each matching 5 bases. Germline assignment: CDR1 SGHNT and CDR2 YENEEA. The CDR3 covers 16 residues. V was clipped by 0 bases and J by 3 bases, with 11 bases between them. The CDR3 nucleotides read TGTGCCAGCAGCTTAGACTGGCAGGGAGACACCGGGGAGCTGTTTTTT. Protein sequence: CASSLDWQGDTGELFF.